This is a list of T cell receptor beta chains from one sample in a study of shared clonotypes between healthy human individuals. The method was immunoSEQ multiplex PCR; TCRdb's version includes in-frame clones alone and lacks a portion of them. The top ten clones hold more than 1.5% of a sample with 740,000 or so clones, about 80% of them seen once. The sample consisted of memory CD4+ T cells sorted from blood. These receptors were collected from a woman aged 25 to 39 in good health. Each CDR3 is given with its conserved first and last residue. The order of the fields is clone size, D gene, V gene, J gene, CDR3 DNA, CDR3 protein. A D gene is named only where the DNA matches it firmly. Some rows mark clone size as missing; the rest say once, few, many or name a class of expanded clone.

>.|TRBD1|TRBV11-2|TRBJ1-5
TGTGCCAGCAGCTTGGACAGGGGGAGGAATCAGCCCCAGCATTTT
CASSLDRGRNQPQHF
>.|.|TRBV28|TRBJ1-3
TGTGCCAGCACCCCAGGGTCATCTGGAAACACCATATATTTT
CASTPGSSGNTIYF
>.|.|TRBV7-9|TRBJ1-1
TGTGCCAGCAGCTTAGTAACCCAGGGTCAAGCTTTCTTT
CASSLVTQGQAFF
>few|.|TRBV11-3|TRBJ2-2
TGTGCCAGCAGCTTCGTGCTATCGAACACCGGGGAGCTGTTTTTT
CASSFVLSNTGELFF
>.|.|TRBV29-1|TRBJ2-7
TGCAGCGTCGCAGAGGGGGTTCGCACCTACGAGCAGTACTTC
CSVAEGVRTYEQYF
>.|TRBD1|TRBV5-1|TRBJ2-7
TGCGCCAGCAGCTTCGGACAGGGGGTCTACGAGCAGTACTTC
CASSFGQGVYEQYF
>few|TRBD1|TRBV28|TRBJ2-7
TGTGCCAGCAGACGGGACAGCCTCAACTACGAGCAGTACTTC
CASRRDSLNYEQYF
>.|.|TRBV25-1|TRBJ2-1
TGTGCCAGCCGCGACTACAATGAGCAGTTCTTC
CASRDYNEQFF
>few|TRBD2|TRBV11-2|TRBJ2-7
TGTGCCAGCAGCTTCCCAGCGGGGGCGTTGTACTTC
CASSFPAGALYF
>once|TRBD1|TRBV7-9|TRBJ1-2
TGTGCCAGCAGCTTAGGTTTACAGGGGGCTGGCTACACCTTC
CASSLGLQGAGYTF
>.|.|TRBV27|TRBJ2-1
TGTGCCAGCAGTTTAATTATAGGCGGGATCGAGCAGTTCTTC
CASSLIIGGIEQFF
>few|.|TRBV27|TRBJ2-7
TGTGCCAGCAGGGGGTCCGGGGCGGCCTCCTACGAGCAGTACTTC
CASRGSGAASYEQYF
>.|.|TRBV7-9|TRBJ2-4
TGTGCCAGCAGCCGGAGGGCGGGTGGGGAAAACATTCAGTACTTC
CASSRRAGGENIQYF
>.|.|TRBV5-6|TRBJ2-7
TGTGCCAGCAGCTTGGCGGGTATGGGGTACGAGCAGTACTTC
CASSLAGMGYEQYF
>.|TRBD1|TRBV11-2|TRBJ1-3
TGTGCCAGCAGCTCTTTGACAGGGGCAGGAAACACCATATATTTT
CASSSLTGAGNTIYF